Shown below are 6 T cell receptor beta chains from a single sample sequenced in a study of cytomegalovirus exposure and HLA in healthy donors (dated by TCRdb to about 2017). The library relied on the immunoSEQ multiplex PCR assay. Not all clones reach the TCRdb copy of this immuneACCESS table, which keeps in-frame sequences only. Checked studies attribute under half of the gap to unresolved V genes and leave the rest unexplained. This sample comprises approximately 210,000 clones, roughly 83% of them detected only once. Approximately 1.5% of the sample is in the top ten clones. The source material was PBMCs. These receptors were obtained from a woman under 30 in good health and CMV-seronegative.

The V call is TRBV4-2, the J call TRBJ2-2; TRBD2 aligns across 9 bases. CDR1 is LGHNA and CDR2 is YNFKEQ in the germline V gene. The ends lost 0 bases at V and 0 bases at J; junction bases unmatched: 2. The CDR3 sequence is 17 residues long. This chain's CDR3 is CASSQDAGGPNTGELFF. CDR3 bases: TGTGCCAGCAGCCAAGATGCGGGAGGGCCGAACACCGGGGAGCTGTTTTTT.

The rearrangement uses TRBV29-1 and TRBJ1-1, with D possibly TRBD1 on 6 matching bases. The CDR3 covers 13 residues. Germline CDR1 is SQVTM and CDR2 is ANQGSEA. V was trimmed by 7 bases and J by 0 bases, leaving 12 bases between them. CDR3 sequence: CSASGHMNTEAFF. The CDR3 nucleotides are TGCAGCGCGTCGGGACACATGAACACTGAAGCTTTCTTT.

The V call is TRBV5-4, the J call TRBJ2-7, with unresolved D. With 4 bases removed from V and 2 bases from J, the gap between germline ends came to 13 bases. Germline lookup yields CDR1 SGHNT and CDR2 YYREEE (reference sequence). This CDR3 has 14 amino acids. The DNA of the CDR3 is TGTGCCAGCAGCCTACAGAATATCCCCTACGAGCAGTACTTC. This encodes CASSLQNIPYEQYF.

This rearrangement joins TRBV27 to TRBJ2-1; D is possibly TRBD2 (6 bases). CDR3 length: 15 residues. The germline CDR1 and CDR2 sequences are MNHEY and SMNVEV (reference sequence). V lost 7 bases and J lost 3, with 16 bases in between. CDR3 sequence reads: CASTQGGTYYNEQFF. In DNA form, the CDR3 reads TGTGCCAGCACCCAGGGAGGAACATACTACAATGAGCAGTTCTTC.

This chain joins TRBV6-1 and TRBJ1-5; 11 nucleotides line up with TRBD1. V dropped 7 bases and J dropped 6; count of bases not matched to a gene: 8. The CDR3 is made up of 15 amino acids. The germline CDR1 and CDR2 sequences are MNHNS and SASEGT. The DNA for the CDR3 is TGTGCCAGCACCTCGGACAGGGGGCATACTCAGCCCCAGCATTTT. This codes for CASTSDRGHTQPQHF.

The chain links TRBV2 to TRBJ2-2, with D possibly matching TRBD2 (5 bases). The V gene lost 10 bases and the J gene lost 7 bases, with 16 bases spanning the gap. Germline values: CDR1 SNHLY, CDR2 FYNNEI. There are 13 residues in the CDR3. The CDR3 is CATWTGKVGELFF. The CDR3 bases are TGTGCCACCTGGACGGGGAAGGTCGGGGAGCTGTTTTTT.